This note documents a single T cell receptor (beta chain) sequence. This sample was taken from a study of blood T cell repertoires in COVID-19. Method: immunoSEQ multiplex PCR; TCRdb's copy keeps in-frame clones and lacks some. The sample contains hundreds of thousands of clones, approximately 88% of which appear only once. Trimming took off 1 base at V and 7 bases at J, with 13 bases between the two ends. Looked up from germline, CDR1 is MDHEN and CDR2 is SYDVKM. The CDR3 is 14 amino acids. The TCR was taken from a woman under 30 who had recovered from COVID-19. V usage is TRBV28 and J usage is TRBJ1-2, with D tentatively TRBD1 (5 bases). Source material: PBMCs or T cells enriched from blood (not recorded which). The CDR3 DNA reads TGTGCCAGCAGTTTATCGGGGGGGGTGACTGGCTACACCTTC. Its protein is CASSLSGGVTGYTF.